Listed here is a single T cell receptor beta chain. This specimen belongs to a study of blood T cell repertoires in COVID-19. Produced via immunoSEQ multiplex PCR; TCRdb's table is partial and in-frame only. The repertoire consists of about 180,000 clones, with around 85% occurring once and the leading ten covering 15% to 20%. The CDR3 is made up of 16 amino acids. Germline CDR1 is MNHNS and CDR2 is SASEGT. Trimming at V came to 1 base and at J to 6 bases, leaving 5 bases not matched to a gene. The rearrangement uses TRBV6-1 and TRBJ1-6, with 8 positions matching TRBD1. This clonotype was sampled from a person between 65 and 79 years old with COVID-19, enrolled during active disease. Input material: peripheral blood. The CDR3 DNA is TGTGCCAGCAGTGAAGTCCCGACAGGGGCTAATTCACCCCTCCACTTT. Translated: CASSEVPTGANSPLHF.